This T cell receptor beta chain appears in the sequencing data of a study of vaccination effects on CD4 cells after COVID-19. Whole-study findings and limits: Healthy vaccinees had only 1 of 255 vaccine-induced clones cross-react with common cold coronaviruses. Late after vaccination, infection- and vaccine-induced clones showed marked clonal contraction.

Notes on this clone: Its antigen is unknown.

Sequencing was preceded by expansion of antigen-specific CD4+ T cells with viral peptide pools in the ViraFEST assay. Researchers isolated CD4+ T cells once less than twelve days of culture had elapsed. Previously uninfected by SARS-CoV-2, the vaccine recipients also showed negative nucleocapsid antibodies. The repertoire was sequenced with immunoSEQ multiplex PCR; TCRdb's copy has only in-frame clones and lacks some. The sample holds some 68,000 clones, around three quarters seen once. Germline V lookup: CDR1 SGHDT, CDR2 YYEEEE. This CDR3 is 14 amino acids long. With V trimmed by 1 base and J by 5 bases, 5 bases remained unmatched.

The sample here was CD4+ T cells from PBMCs cultured with HCoV-OC43 spike peptides, taken before COVID-19 vaccination. Documented subset: HCoV-OC43 spike overlapping peptide pool stimulation. This clonotype originated in a human donor who received a COVID-19 vaccine. The rearrangement uses TRBV5-6 and TRBJ2-5, with TRBD1 matching 7 bases. CDR3 sequence: CASSLQTGLETQYF. The CDR3 DNA reads as TGTGCCAGCAGCTTGCAGACAGGGTTGGAGACCCAGTACTTC.